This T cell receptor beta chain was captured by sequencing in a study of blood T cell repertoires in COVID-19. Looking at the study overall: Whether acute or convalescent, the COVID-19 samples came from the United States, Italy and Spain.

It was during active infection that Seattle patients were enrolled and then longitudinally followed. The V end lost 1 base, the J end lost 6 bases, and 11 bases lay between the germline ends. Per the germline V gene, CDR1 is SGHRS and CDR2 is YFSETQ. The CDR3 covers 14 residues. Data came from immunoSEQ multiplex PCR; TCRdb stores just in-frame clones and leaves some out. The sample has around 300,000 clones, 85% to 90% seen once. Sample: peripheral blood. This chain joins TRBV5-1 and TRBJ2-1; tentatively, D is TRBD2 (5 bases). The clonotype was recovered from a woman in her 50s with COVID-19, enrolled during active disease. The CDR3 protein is CASSLFSEINEQFF. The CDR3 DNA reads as TGCGCCAGCAGCTTGTTTAGCGAGATCAATGAGCAGTTCTTC.